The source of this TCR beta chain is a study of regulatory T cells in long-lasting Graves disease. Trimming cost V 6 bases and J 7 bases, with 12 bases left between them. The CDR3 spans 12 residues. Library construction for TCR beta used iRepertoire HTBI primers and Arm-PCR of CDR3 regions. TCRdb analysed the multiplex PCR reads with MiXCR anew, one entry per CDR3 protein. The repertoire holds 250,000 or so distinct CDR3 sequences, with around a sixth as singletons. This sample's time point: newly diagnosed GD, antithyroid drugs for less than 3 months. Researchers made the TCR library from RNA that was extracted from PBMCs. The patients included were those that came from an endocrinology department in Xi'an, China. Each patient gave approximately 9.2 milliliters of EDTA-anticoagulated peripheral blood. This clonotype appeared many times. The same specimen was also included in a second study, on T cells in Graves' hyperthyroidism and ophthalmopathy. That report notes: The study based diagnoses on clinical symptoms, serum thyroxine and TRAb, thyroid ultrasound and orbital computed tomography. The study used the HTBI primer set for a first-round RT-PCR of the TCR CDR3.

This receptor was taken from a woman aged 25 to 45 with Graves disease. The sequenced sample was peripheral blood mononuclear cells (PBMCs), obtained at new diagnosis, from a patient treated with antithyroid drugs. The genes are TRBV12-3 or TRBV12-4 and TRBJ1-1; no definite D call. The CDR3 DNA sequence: TGTGCCAGCAGCCCAACTTCTCTTGAAGCTTTCTTT. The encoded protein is CASSPTSLEAFF.